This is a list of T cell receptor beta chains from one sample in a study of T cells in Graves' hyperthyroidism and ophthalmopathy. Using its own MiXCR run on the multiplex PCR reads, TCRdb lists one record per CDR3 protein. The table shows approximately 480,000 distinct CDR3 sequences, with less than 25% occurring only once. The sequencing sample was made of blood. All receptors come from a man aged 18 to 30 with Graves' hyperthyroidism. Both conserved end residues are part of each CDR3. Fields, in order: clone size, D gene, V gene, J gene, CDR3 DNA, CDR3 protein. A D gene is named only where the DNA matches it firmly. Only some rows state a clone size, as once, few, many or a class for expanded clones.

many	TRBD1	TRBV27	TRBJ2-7	TGTGCCAGTGCTGGACAGGATTACGAGCAGTACTTC	CASAGQDYEQYF
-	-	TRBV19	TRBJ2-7	TGTGCCAGTTCCCACGCGGACGAGCAGTACTTC	CASSHADEQYF
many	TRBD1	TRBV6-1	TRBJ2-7	TGTGCCAGCAGTACAGGGACAGGGGGGACCTACGAGCAGTACTTC	CASSTGTGGTYEQYF
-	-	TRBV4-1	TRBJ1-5	TGCGCCAGCAGCCAAGAGGGCCAGGTCCAGCATTTT	CASSQEGQVQHF
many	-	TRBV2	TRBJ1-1	TGTGCCAGCAGTGAACCAAGGCTGGGGTCTGAAGCTTTCTTT	CASSEPRLGSEAFF
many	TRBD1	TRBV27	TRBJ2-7	TGTGCCAGCAGTTTATTCACAGGGGGGTACGAGCAGTACTTC	CASSLFTGGYEQYF
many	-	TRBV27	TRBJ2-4	TGTGCCAGCAGTTCCTACTTTACCTCGCTGAACATTCAGTACTTC	CASSSYFTSLNIQYF
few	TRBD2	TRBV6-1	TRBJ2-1	TGTGCCAGCACGACTGGCGGGGGGTATAATGAGCAGTTCTTC	CASTTGGGYNEQFF
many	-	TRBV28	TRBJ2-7	TGTGCCAGCAGTGTCCTCGAAGACCCCTACGAGCAGTACTTC	CASSVLEDPYEQYF
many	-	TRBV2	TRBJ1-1	TGTGCCAGCAGTGTTGGTCCGGCGGACACTGAAGCTTTCTTT	CASSVGPADTEAFF
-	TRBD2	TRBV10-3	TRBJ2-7	TGTGCCGTGCTACAGCGGGAGGGGACCTACGAGCAGTACTTC	CAVLQREGTYEQYF
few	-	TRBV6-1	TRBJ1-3	TGTGCCAGCAGTGAAGACGGCTACTCTGGAAACACCATATATTTT	CASSEDGYSGNTIYF
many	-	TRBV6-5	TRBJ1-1	TGTGCCAGCAGTTGGGGCGAGAGCACTGAAGCTTTCTTT	CASSWGESTEAFF
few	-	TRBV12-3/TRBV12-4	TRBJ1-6	TGTGCCAGCAGTTTTGAAGGGAATTCACCCCTCCACTTT	CASSFEGNSPLHF
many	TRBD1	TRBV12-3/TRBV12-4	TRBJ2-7	TGTGCCAGTCGACGACAGGGGGCTCGGGAGCAGTACTTC	CASRRQGAREQYF
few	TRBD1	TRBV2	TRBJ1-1	TGTGCCAGTAGAAGGACAGGGCTTTTCTTT	CASRRTGLFF
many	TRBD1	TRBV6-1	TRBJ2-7	TGTGCCAGCAGTGAAGCAGGGACAGGTACCCACGAGCAGTACTTC	CASSEAGTGTHEQYF
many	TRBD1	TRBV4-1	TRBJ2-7	TGCGCCAGCAGCCAATTGGGACAGGGGTCTTACGAGCAGTACTTC	CASSQLGQGSYEQYF
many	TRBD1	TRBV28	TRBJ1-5	TGTGCCAGCAGACACAGGGGGCGAAAGCAGCCCCAGCATTTT	CASRHRGRKQPQHF
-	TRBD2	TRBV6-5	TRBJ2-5	TGTGCCAGCAGTTACATCGCTAGCGGGGTCCGGGAGACCCAGTACTTC	CASSYIASGVRETQYF
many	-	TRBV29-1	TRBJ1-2	TGCAGCGTTGTGGGCCTCAACTATGGCTACACCTTC	CSVVGLNYGYTF
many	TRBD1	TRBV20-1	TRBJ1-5	TGCAGTGCTGCCCGGGACAGGGCCTCTTGGCCCCAGCATTTT	CSAARDRASWPQHF
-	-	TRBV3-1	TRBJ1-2	TGTGCCAGCAGCCACCGCAGCCTCTCCTATGGCTACACCTTC	CASSHRSLSYGYTF
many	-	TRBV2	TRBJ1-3	TGTGCCACCCAGGGACTAGACACTGGAAACACCATATATTTT	CATQGLDTGNTIYF
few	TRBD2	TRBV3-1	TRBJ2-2	TGTGCCAGCAGCCTAAAGACTAGCGGGGGCGCGAACACCGGGGAGCTGTTTTTT	CASSLKTSGGANTGELFF
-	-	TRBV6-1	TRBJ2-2	TGTGCCAGCAGCGTAAGATCGGAGGTTGGCCGGGAGCTGTTTTTT	CASSVRSEVGRELFF
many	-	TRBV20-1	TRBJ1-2	TGCAGTGCCAGGGGCAAGGATGGCTACACCTTC	CSARGKDGYTF
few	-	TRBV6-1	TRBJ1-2	TGTGCCAGCAGTGAATACAGGGAGTCGGATGGCTACACCTTC	CASSEYRESDGYTF
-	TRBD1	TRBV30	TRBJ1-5	TGTGCCTGGAGTGTGGGACAGCCTAATCAGCCCCAGCATTTT	CAWSVGQPNQPQHF
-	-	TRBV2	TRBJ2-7	TGTGCCACCCAACCGGGACCGTCCTACGAGCAGTACTTC	CATQPGPSYEQYF
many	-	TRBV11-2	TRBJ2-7	TGTGCCAGCAGCCCCCGGACAGCTAGCTCCTACGAGCAGTACTTC	CASSPRTASSYEQYF
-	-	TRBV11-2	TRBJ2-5	TGTGCCAGCAGCTTATTAAGGGGACCCCAAGAGACCAAGTACTTC	CASSLLRGPQETKYF
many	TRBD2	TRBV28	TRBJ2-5	TGTGCCAGCAGTTTTTGGATAGCGAGCGGGGGAGAGACCCAGTACTTC	CASSFWIASGGETQYF
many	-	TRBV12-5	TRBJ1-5	TGTGCTAGTGGCCTAGCCCCGAGTCAGCCCCAGCATTTT	CASGLAPSQPQHF
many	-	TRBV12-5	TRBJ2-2	TGTGCTAGTGGGGACGGGACCGGGGAGCTGTTTTTT	CASGDGTGELFF
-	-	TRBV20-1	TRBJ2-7	TGCAGTGCTAGTTCGACCTTCTACGAGCAGTACTTC	CSASSTFYEQYF
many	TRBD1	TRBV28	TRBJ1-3	TGTGCCAGCAGTGTACCCGGACAGGGAGAAGGAAACACCATATATTTT	CASSVPGQGEGNTIYF
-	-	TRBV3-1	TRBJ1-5	TGTGCCAGCAGCCCACCGGGGTACAATCAGCCCCAGCATTTT	CASSPPGYNQPQHF
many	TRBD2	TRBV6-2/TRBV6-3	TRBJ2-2	TGTGCCAGCTCTCGCGGGGGGGCTACGAACACCGGGGAGCTGTTTTTT	CASSRGGATNTGELFF
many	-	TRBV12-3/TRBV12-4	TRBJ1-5	TGTGCCAGCAGTCTCCCCGATAGCAATCAGCCCCAGCATTTT	CASSLPDSNQPQHF
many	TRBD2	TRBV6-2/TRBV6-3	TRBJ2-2	TGTGCCAGCAGTTACTTCCAGCGGGGGGGCTTTTGGACCGGGGAGCTGTTTTTT	CASSYFQRGGFWTGELFF
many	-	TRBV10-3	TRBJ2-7	TGTGCCATCAGTGGGGAGACAGCGCCCTTTACTGAGCAGTACTTC	CAISGETAPFTEQYF
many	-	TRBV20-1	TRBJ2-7	TGCAGTGCTTCAGGGGCTCGGTCCTACGAGCAGTACTTC	CSASGARSYEQYF
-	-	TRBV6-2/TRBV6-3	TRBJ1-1	TGTGCCAGCAGGCCTGCGCAGACAGGCAGGACTGAAGCTTTCTTT	CASRPAQTGRTEAFF
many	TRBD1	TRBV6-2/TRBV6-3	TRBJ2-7	TGTGCCAGCAGCGGGGACAGACGCGAGCAGTACTTC	CASSGDRREQYF
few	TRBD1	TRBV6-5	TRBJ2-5	TGTGCCAGCAGTTCTTGGGACAGGGAAGAGACCCAGTACTTC	CASSSWDREETQYF
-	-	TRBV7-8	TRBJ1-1	TGTGCCAGCAGCTCCCGTGGTCGGGTGGAGTACACTGAAGCTTTCTTT	CASSSRGRVEYTEAFF
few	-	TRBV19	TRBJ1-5	TGTGCCAGTAGCCAGGGGCGACTCGGTCAGCCCCAGCATTTT	CASSQGRLGQPQHF
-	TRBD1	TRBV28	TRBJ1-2	TGTGCCAGCAGTCCACCGGGACAGGGTTATTTGAATTATGGCTACACCTTC	CASSPPGQGYLNYGYTF
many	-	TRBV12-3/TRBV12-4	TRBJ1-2	TGTGCCAGCAGTTTAAGAAGTAGAGTTGGGCATGGATATGGCTACACCTTC	CASSLRSRVGHGYGYTF
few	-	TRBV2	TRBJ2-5	TGTGCCAGCAGTGATGGCAGCCAGTTGGAGACCCAGTACTTC	CASSDGSQLETQYF